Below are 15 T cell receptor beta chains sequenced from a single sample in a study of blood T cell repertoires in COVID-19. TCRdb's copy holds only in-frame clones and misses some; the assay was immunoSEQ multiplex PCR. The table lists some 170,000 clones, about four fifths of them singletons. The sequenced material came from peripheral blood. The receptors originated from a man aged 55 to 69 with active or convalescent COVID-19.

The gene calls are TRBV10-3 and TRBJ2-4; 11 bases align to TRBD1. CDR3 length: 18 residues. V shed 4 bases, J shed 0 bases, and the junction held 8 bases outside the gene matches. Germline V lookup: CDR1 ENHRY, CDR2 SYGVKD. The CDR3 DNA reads TGTGCCATCAGTGGACCAGGGACAGGGGGATTAGCCAAAAACATTCAGTACTTC. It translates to CAISGPGTGGLAKNIQYF.

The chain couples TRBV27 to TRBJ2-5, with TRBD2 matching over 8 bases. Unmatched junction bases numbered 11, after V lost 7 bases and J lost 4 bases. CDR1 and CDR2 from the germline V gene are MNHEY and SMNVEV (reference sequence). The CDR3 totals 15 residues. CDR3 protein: CASKAGTRGGETQYF. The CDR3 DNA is TGTGCCAGCAAAGCCGGGACTAGAGGAGGAGAGACCCAGTACTTC.

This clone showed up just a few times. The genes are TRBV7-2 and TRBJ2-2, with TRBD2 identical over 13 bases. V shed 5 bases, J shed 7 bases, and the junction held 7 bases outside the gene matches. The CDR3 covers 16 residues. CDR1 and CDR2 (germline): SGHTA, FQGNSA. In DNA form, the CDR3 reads TGTGCCAGCAGCGAGGGACTAGCGGGATTAGTCGGGGAGCTGTTTTTT. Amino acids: CASSEGLAGLVGELFF.

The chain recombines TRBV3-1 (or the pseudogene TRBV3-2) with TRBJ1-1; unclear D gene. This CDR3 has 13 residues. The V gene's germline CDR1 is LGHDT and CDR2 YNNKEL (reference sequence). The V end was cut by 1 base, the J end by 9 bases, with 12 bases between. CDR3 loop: CASSQGAGIQAFF. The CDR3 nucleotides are TGTGCCAGCAGCCAAGGGGCCGGAATCCAAGCTTTCTTT.

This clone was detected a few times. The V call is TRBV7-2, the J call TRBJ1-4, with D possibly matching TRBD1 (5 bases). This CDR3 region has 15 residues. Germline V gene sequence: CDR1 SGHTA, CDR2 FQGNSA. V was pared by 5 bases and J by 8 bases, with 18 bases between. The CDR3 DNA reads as TGTGCCAGCAGCCTCCAGGGATCGCGGAACGAAAAACTGTTTTTT. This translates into CASSLQGSRNEKLFF.

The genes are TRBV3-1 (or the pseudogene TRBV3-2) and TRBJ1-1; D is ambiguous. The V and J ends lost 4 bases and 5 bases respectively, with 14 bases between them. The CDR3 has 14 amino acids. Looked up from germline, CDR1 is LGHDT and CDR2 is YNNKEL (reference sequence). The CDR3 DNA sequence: TGTGCCAGCAGCCCCCGGGTAGGAGGAACTGAAGCTTTCTTT. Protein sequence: CASSPRVGGTEAFF.

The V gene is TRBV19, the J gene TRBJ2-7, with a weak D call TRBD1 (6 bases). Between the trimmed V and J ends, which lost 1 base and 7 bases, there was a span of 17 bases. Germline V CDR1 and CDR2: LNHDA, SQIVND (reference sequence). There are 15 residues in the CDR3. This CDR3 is CASSIGTGIIGEQYF. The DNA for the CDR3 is TGTGCCAGTAGTATAGGCACAGGGATTATAGGGGAGCAGTACTTC.

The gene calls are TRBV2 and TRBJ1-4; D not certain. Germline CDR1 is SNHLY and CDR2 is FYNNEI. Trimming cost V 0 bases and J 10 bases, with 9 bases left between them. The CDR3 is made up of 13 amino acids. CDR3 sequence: CASSEAHRGKLFF. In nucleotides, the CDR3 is TGTGCCAGCAGTGAAGCCCATCGGGGAAAACTGTTTTTT.

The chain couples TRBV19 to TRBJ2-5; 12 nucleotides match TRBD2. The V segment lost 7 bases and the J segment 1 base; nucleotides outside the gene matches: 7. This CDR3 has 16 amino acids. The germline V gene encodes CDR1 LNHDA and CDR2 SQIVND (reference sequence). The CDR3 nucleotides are TGTGCCAGTACCCCGGGACTAGCGGGTAGCCAAGAGACCCAGTACTTC. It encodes CASTPGLAGSQETQYF.

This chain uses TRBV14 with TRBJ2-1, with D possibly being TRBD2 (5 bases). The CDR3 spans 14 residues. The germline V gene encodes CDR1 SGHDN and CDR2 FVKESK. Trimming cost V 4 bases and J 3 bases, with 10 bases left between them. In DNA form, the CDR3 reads TGTGCCAGCAGCCTCGAGGGTGTCTACAATGAGCAGTTCTTC. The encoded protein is CASSLEGVYNEQFF.

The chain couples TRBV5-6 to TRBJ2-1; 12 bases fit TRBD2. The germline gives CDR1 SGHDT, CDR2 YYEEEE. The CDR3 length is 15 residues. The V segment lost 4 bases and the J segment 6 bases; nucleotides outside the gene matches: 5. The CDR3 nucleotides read TGTGCCAGCAGCCTAGGACTAGCGGGGTCCAATGAGCAGTTCTTC. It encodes CASSLGLAGSNEQFF. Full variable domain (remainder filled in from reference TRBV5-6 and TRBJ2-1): DAGVTQSPTHLIKTRGQQVTLRCSPKSGHDTVSWYQQALGQGPQFIFQYYEEEERQRGNFPDRFSGHQFPNYSSELNVNALLLGDSALYLCASSLGLAGSNEQFFGPGTRLTVL.

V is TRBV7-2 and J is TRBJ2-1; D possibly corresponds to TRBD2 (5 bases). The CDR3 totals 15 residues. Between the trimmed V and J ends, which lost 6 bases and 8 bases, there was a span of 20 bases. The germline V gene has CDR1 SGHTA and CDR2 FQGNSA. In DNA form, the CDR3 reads TGTGCCAGCAGGATTAGGGCGGGTTGGAGCGATGAGCAGTTCTTC. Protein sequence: CASRIRAGWSDEQFF.

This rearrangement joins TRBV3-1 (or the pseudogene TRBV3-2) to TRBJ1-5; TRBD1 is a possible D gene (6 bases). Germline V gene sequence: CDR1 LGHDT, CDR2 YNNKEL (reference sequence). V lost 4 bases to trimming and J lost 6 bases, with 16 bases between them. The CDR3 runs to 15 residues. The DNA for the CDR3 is TGTGCCAGCAGCCCGGAAGGGGGGGCCCGTCAGCCCCAGCATTTT. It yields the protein CASSPEGGARQPQHF.

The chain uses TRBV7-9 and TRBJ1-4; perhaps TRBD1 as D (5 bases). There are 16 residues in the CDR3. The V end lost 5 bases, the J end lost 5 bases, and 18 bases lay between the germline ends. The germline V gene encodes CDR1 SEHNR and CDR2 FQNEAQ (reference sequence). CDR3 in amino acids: CASSAPGLTLNEKLFF. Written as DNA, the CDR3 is TGTGCCAGCAGCGCCCCGGGACTGACCCTAAATGAAAAACTGTTTTTT.

DNA for the CDR3: TGCAGCGACAGGGAGTCTAACTATGGCTACACCTTC. Protein: CSDRESNYGYTF. The chain couples TRBV29-1 to TRBJ1-2, with D tentatively TRBD1 (6 bases). V lost 7 bases and J lost 0, with 9 bases in between. Per the germline V gene, CDR1 is SQVTM and CDR2 is ANQGSEA. CDR3 length: 12 amino acids.